The source of this T cell receptor (beta chain) is a study of CD8+ T cells in alopecia areata. The wider study: Treatment of the treated patients consisted of oral tofacitinib, 5 to 10 mg twice daily.

In each case, RNA was isolated and then reverse transcribed into cDNA as the sequencing template. The protocol was immunoSEQ multiplex PCR, while the TCRdb copy is restricted to in-frame clones and leaves out a portion. The data contain 200,000 to 250,000 clones, roughly 40% of them singletons. Broader study findings: Tofacitinib produced a significant decrease in scalp clonality and in expanded CD8+ clones among the top 100.

CDR3 size: 13 residues. Germline V gene data show CDR1 as GTSNPN and CDR2 as SVGIG (reference sequence). V lost 1 base to trimming and J lost 1 base, with 7 bases between them. Treatment described: oral pan-JAK inhibitor, 5-10 mg twice daily. Punch biopsies of lesional scalp, plus peripheral blood, were taken from alopecia areata patients. The authors sorted CD4+ and CD8+ T cells from PBMCs. A note on this clone: Its antigen is undetermined.

The source was CD4+ T cells sorted from blood, collected at approximately week 37, from a patient treated with tofacitinib. The rearrangement joins TRBV30 to TRBJ1-2; D ambiguous. This clonotype originated in a human donor with alopecia areata. The CDR3 nucleotides read TGTGCCTGGAGTGCCACTTTTAACTATGGCTACACCTTC. The encoded protein is CAWSATFNYGYTF.